This T cell receptor beta chain was found in a study of T cell repertoires in breast cancer. At the level of the study: Tumors, lymph nodes and blood came from breast cancer patients, plus healthy blood. Samples averaged around 540,000 sequences and around 10 reads per cell.

The expanded emulsion RT-PCR method captured paired alpha and beta chains from CD8+ T cells. A second nested PCR with blocking oligonucleotides suppressed unpaired genes. TCRdb reanalysed the emulsion pairing reads using MiXCR and keeps one entry per CDR3 protein. The table has around 43,000 distinct CDR3 sequences, about 48% seen once. Findings and limits, study-wide: TRBV7 predominance in shared TCRs may reflect tumor recognition or mispriming.

Only a few counts were recorded for this clonotype. Its antigen is undetermined. V gave up 10 bases and J gave up 8 bases, with 17 bases separating them. Germline lookup yields CDR1 MNHEY and CDR2 SMNVEV (reference sequence). The CDR3 is made up of 13 amino acids. The origin of this receptor is a pool of human donors with breast cancer or a healthy control (not recorded which). This chain uses TRBV27 with TRBJ1-4; D is undetermined. The material sequenced was CD8+ T cells. The CDR3 reads CATALGLREKLFF. In nucleotides, the CDR3 is TGTGCCACCGCGCTCGGATTGCGGGAAAAACTGTTTTTT.